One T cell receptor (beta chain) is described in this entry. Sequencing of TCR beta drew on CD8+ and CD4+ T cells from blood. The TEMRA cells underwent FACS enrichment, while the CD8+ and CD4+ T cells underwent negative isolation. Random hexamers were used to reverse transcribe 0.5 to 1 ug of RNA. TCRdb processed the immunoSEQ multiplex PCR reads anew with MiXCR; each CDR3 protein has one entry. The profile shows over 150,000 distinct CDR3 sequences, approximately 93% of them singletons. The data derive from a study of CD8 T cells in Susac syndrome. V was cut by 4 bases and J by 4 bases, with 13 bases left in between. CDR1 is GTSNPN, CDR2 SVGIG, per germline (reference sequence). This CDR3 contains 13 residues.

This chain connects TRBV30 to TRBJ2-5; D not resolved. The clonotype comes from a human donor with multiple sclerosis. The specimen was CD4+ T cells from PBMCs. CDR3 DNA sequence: TGTGCCTGGAAAACTCCCCCGCTAGAGACCCAGTACTTC. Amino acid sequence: CAWKTPPLETQYF.